The T cell receptor beta chain under discussion was sequenced for a study of blood T cell repertoires in COVID-19 (dated by TCRdb to between 2020 and 2021). About the study as a whole: Samples from collaborators originated in the United States, Italy and Spain and spanned both the acute and convalescent phases of COVID-19. A freely available public database, intended as a resource for researchers studying the immune response to SARS-CoV-2, is where the repertoires were released. The material from the prospective study consisted of cDNA or gDNA derived from T cells, B-cell-depleted T cells, or PBMCs. Where available, HLA class I and class II types were taken from metadata supplied by the sample provider and were not determined by assay-based typing. Subjects who had been exposed to COVID-19, were actively infected with it, or had recovered from it provided the deeply sampled blood TCRbeta repertoires that made up the dataset. The samples were drawn from two sources: the first 160 participants of the ongoing ImmuneRACE study, and 1,200 or so subjects contributed by 6 global collaborators. A de-identified subject ID, COVID-19 status, age in years and sex were almost always included in the sample metadata. General conclusions and limits of the study: The quantity of clinical and demographic metadata differed by source and by participant and was supplied without curation.

One collaborating source in Seattle enrolled patients during active infection and followed them longitudinally through the course of disease. Collaborating institutions collected whole blood in K2EDTA tubes following their own protocols. For TCRbeta analysis, collaborators shipped samples in one of three forms: frozen whole blood, isolated PBMCs, or DNA extracted from either of those sample types. The CDR1 and CDR2 encoded by the germline V gene (reference sequence) are SEHNR and FQNEAQ. The germline ends are 7 bases apart after V is trimmed by 1 base and J by 1 base. From cysteine to phenylalanine, the CDR3 is 14 amino acids long. Left in the record is the CDR3 DNA by itself, 42 bases read in frame from the first base. TCRbeta CDR3 regions were amplified from genomic DNA by means of the immunoSEQ Assay, a bias-controlled multiplex PCR. The study's own analysis went as follows. Nucleated cell counts per sample were estimated from amplification of reference gene primers within the assay. Sequence reads were collapsed and filtered to measure the absolute abundance of every unique TCRbeta CDR3 rearrangement. For each sample, productive Simpson clonality was calculated as the square root of Simpson's diversity index across productive rearrangements. This immuneACCESS table, as held by TCRdb, lists in-frame sequences with V and J called but not all clones. Of the missing ones, under half trace to an unresolved V gene in checked studies; the others have no known cause. V and J calls and clone size are as listed in that table; D and trimming were resolved from the DNA. This sample is represented by 120,000 to 150,000 clones; around 89% of them were singletons. Together, the top ten hold 2.5% of the sample.

Of note for this clone: The antigen it recognizes is unknown. No base qualities exist here, and no much larger clone lies one base off it.

This sequence originates from a human donor with COVID-19, enrolled during active disease. The donor label of this sample is uncertain. The specimen was peripheral blood. The rearrangement combines TRBV7-9 with TRBJ1-2; the D gene cannot be resolved reliably. The DNA reads TGTGCCAGCAGCTTAGGGGGAGTTAACTATGGCTACACCTTC. It translates to CASSLGGVNYGYTF.